This T cell receptor (beta chain) is from a study of shared clonotypes between healthy human individuals. Turning to the study itself: Samples came from a couple of female and a few male donors aged 18 to 49.

Each sorted subset replicate got 200 ng genomic DNA, tens of thousands of genomes. Produced via immunoSEQ multiplex PCR; TCRdb's table is partial and in-frame only. The sample carries about 2.2 million clones, around 93% recorded once. Naive CD8 cells, CD45RO-negative and positively selected for CCR7, excluded terminally differentiated effector memory CD45RA+ cells. The source material was naive CD8+ T cells from PBMCs. This clonotype originated in a man younger than 30 in good health. Some clones in this sample may be carry-over from other donors' samples.

The CDR3 DNA sequence: TGTGCCAGCAACCAGCTAAGCTCCTACAATGAGCAGTTCTTC. Its protein product is CASNQLSSYNEQFF. V usage is TRBV16 and J usage is TRBJ2-1; D remains ambiguous. Germline V gives CDR1 KGHSY, CDR2 FQNENV. The CDR3 contains 14 residues. The germline V and J ends were trimmed by 7 bases and 0 bases, with 10 bases remaining between them.